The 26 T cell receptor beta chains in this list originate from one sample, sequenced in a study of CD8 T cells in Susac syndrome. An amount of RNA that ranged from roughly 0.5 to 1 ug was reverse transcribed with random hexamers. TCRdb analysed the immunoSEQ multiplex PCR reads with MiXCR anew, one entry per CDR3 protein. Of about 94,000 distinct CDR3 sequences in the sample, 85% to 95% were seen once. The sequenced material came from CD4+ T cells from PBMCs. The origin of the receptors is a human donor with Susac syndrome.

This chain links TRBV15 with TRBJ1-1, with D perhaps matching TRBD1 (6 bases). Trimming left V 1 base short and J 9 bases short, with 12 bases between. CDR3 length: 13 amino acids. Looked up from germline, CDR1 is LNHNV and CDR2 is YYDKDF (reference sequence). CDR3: CATSRAGAEKAFF. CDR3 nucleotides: TGTGCCACCAGCAGAGCAGGGGCGGAGAAAGCTTTCTTT.

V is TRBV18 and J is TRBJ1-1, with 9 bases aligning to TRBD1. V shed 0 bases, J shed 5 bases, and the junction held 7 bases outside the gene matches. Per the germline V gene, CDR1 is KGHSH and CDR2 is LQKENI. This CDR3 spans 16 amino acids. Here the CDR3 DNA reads TGTGCCAGCTCACCACCGGGACAGGGCGTGCGGACTGAAGCTTTCTTT. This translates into CASSPPGQGVRTEAFF.

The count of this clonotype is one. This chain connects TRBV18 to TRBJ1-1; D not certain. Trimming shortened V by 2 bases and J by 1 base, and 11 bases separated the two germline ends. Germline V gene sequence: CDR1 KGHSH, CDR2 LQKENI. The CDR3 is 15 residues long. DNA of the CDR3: TGTGCCAGCTCACCAATACGGGAAAAGAACACTGAAGCTTTCTTT. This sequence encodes CASSPIREKNTEAFF.

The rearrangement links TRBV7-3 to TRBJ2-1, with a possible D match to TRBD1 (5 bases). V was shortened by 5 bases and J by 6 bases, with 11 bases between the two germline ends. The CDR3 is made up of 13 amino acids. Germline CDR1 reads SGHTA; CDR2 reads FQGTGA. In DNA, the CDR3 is TGTGCCAGCAGCGAGCAGCAGGGCAATGAGCAGTTCTTC. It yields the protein CASSEQQGNEQFF.

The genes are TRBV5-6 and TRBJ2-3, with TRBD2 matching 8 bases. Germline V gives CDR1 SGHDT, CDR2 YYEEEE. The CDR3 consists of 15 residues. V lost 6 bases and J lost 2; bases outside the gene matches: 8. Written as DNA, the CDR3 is TGTGCCAGCACAATCGGGAGGGGGAACACAGATACGCAGTATTTT. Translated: CASTIGRGNTDTQYF.

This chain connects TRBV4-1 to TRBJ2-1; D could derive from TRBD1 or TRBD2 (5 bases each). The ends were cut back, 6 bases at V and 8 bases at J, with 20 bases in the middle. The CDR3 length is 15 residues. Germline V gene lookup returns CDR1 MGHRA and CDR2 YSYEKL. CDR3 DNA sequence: TGCGCCAGCAGTCTTCGGGGCCGGTGGTCGGATGAGCAGTTCTTC. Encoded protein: CASSLRGRWSDEQFF.

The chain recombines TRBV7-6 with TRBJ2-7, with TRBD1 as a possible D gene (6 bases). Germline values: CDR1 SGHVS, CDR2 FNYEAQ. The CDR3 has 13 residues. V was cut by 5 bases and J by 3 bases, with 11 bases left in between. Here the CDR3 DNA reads TGTGCCAGCAGCCCCCGACAGGACTACGAGCAGTACTTC. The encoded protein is CASSPRQDYEQYF.

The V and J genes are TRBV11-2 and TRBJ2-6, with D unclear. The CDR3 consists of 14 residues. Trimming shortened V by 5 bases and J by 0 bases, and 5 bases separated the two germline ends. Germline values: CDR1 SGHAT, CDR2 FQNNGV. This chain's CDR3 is CASSPYSGANVLTF. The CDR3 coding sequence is TGTGCCAGCAGCCCATACTCTGGGGCCAACGTCCTGACTTTC.

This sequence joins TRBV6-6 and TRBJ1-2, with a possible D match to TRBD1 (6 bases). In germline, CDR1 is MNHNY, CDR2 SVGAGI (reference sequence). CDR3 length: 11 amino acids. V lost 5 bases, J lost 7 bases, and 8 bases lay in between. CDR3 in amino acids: CASSPQGGYTF. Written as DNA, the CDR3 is TGTGCCAGCAGTCCACAGGGTGGCTACACCTTC.

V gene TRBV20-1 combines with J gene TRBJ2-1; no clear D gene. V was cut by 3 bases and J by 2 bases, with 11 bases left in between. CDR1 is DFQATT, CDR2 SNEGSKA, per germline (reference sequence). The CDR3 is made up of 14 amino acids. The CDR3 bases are TGCAGTGCTAGCTACCCCCGGACCTACAATGAGCAGTTCTTC. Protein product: CSASYPRTYNEQFF.

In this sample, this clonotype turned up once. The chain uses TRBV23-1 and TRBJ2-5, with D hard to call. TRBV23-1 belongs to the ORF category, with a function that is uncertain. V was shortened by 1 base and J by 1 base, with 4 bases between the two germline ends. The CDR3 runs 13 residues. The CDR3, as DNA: TGCGCCAGCAGTCAATACCCCCAAGAGACCCAGTACTTC. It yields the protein CASSQYPQETQYF.

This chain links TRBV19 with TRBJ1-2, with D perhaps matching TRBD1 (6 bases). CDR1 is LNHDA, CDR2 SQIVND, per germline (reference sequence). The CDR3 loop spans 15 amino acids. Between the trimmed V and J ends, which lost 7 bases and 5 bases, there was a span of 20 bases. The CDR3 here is CASTPSRQEMYGYTF. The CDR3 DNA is TGTGCCAGTACCCCATCAAGACAGGAGATGTATGGCTACACCTTC.

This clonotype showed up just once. The CDR3 here is CATSEEGSINNEQFF. Here the CDR3 DNA reads TGTGCCACCAGTGAGGAGGGATCAATTAACAATGAGCAGTTCTTC. The chain carries TRBV24-1 and TRBJ2-1; perhaps TRBD2 as D (6 bases). Germline V gene sequence: CDR1 KGHDR, CDR2 SFDVKD. The length of the CDR3 is 15 residues. The V end was cut by 4 bases, the J end by 5 bases, with 14 bases between.

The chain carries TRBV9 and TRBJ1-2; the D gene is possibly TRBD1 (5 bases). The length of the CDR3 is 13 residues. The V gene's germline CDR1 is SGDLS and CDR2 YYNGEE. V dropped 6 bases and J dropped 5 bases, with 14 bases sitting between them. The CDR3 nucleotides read TGTGCCAGCACCCTTAGGGGACCGTATGGCTACACCTTC. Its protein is CASTLRGPYGYTF.

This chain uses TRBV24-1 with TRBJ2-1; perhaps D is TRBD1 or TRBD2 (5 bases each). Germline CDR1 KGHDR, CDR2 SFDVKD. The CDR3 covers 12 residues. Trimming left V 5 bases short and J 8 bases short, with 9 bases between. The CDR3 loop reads CATSGSGHEQFF. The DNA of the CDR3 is TGTGCCACCAGTGGATCGGGACATGAGCAGTTCTTC.

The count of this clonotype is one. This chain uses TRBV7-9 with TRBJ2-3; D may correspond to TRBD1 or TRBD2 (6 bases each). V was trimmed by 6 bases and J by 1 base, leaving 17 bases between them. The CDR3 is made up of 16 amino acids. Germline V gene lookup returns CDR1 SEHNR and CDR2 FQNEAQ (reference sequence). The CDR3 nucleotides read TGTGCCAGCAGTACCCCCTGGAGGGGGGGCACAGATACGCAGTATTTT. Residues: CASSTPWRGGTDTQYF.

This chain's CDR3 is CASSVDRYNNSPLHF. CDR3 nucleotides: TGCGCCAGCAGCGTGGACAGATACAATAATTCACCCCTCCACTTT. The rearrangement links TRBV10-2 to TRBJ1-6, with D possibly matching TRBD1 (6 bases). This CDR3 spans 15 amino acids. The V gene lost 6 bases and the J gene lost 5 bases, with 14 bases spanning the gap. CDR1 and CDR2 from the germline V gene are WSHSY and SAAADI.

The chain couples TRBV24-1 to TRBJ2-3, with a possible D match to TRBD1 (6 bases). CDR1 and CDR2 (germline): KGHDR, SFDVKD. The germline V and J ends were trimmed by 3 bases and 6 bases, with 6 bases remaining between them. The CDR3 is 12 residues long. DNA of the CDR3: TGTGCCACCAGTGATGACAGGGATACGCAGTATTTT. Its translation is CATSDDRDTQYF.

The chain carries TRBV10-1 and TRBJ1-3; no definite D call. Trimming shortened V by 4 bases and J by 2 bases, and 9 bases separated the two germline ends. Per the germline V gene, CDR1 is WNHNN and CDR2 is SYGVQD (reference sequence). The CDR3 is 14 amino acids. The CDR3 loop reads CASSGSTAGNTIYF. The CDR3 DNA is TGCGCCAGCAGTGGTTCGACGGCTGGAAACACCATATATTTT.

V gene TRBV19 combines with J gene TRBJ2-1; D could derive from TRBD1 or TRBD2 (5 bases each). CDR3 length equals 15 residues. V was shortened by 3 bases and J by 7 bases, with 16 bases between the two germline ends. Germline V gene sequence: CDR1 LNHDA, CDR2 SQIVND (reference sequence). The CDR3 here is CASSMSQGVRNEQFF. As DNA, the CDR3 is TGTGCCAGTAGTATGAGTCAGGGAGTAAGGAATGAGCAGTTCTTC. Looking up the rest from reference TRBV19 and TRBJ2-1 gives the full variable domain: DGGITQSPKYLFRKEGQNVTLSCEQNLNHDAMYWYRQDPGQGLRLIYYSQIVNDFQKGDIAEGYSVSREKKESFPLTVTSAQKNPTAFYLCASSMSQGVRNEQFFGPGTRLTVL.

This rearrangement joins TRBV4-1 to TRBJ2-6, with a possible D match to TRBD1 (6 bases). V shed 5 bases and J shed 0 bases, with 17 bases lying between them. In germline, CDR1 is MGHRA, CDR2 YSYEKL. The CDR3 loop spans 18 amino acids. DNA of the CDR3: TGCGCCAGCAGCTTGGTGGCCAGGGGTCTCTCTGGGGCCAACGTCCTGACTTTC. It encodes CASSLVARGLSGANVLTF.

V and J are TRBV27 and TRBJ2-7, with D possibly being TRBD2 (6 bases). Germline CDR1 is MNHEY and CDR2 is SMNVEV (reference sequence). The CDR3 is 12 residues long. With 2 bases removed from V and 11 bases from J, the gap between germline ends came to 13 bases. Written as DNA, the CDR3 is TGTGCCAGCAGTTTAGCGGGAAACGTGGAGTACTTC. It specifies CASSLAGNVEYF.

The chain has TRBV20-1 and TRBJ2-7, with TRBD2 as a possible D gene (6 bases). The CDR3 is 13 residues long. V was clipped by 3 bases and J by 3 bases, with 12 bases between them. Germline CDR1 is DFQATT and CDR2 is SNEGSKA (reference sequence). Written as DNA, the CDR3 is TGCAGTGCTAGTGGCCTAGCGAACTACGAGCAGTACTTC. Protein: CSASGLANYEQYF.

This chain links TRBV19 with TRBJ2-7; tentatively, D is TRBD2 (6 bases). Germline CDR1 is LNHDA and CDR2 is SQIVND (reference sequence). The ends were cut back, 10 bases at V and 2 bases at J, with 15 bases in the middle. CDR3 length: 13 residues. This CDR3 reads CAISGLLTYEQYF. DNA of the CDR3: TGTGCCATCTCGGGACTCTTAACCTACGAGCAGTACTTC. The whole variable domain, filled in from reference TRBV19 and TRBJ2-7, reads DGGITQSPKYLFRKEGQNVTLSCEQNLNHDAMYWYRQDPGQGLRLIYYSQIVNDFQKGDIAEGYSVSREKKESFPLTVTSAQKNPTAFYLCAISGLLTYEQYFGPGTRLTVT.

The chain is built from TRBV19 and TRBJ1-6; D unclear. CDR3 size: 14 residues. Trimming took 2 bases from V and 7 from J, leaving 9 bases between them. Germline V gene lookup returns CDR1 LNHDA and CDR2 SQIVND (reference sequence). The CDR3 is CASSIKALNSPLHF. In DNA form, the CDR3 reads TGTGCCAGTAGTATAAAGGCGTTGAATTCACCCCTCCACTTT. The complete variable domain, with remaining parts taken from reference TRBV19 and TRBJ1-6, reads DGGITQSPKYLFRKEGQNVTLSCEQNLNHDAMYWYRQDPGQGLRLIYYSQIVNDFQKGDIAEGYSVSREKKESFPLTVTSAQKNPTAFYLCASSIKALNSPLHFGNGTRLTVT.

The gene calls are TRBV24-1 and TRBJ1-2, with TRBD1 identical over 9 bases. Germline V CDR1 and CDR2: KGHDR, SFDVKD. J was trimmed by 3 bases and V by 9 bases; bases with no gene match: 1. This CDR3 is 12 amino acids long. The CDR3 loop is CATWDRDYGYTF. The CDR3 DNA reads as TGTGCCACCTGGGACAGGGACTATGGCTACACCTTC.